Presented here are 18 T cell receptor beta chains from one specimen sequenced in a study of T cells in Graves' hyperthyroidism and ophthalmopathy. Authors of the study amplified TCR beta CDR3 regions from RNA transcripts. The HTBI primer set served for first-round RT-PCR of the TCR CDR3. MiXCR, run by TCRdb on the multiplex PCR reads, gives a single entry per CDR3 protein. The data hold 190,000 or so distinct CDR3 sequences, with about 18% observed a single time. The sample consisted of blood. These receptors were obtained from a man in his forties with Graves' hyperthyroidism.

This clonotype was recorded at least ten times. V is TRBV28 and J is TRBJ1-4; D possibly corresponds to TRBD1 (6 bases). CDR1 is MDHEN, CDR2 SYDVKM, per germline. Trimming removed 6 bases from V and 0 bases from J, with 8 bases in between. This CDR3 contains 14 residues. Here the CDR3 DNA reads TGTGCCAGCAGCCCAGGGGCAACTAATGAAAAACTGTTTTTT. As protein: CASSPGATNEKLFF.

V usage is TRBV3-1 and J usage is TRBJ1-2; 8 bases match TRBD1. The J segment lost 1 base and the V segment lost 4 bases, leaving 5 bases of the junction unmatched. The CDR3 loop spans 15 amino acids. In germline, CDR1 is LGHDT, CDR2 YNNKEL (reference sequence). Here the CDR3 reads CASSPGDRLNYGYTF. The CDR3 DNA sequence: TGTGCCAGCAGCCCTGGGGACAGGCTTAACTATGGCTACACCTTC.

This clonotype turned up a few times. The chain has TRBV20-1 and TRBJ1-4; D is possibly TRBD1 (6 bases). This CDR3 is 12 amino acids long. Trimming removed 8 bases at V and 7 bases at J, with 14 bases between. Germline lookup yields CDR1 DFQATT and CDR2 SNEGSKA (reference sequence). The CDR3 nucleotides read TGCAGTCCCACAGGGCAGGGTGAAAAACTGTTTTTT. It is translated as CSPTGQGEKLFF.

There are a few counts of this clonotype. The chain carries TRBV2 and TRBJ2-3; 13 bases map to TRBD2. The V and J ends lost 6 bases and 5 bases, in that order; junction bases with no gene match: 8. Germline V gene data show CDR1 as SNHLY and CDR2 as FYNNEI. The CDR3 runs to 16 residues. CDR3 in amino acids: CASRPSLAGGQDTQYF. In DNA, the CDR3 is TGTGCCAGCAGACCGTCACTAGCGGGGGGGCAAGATACGCAGTATTTT.

This clonotype was counted a few times. A much larger clone differs from this one at a single base, so this may be a read error. This rearrangement joins TRBV7-8 to TRBJ2-3, with D possibly being TRBD1 (6 bases). Trimming removed 1 base at V and 0 bases at J, with 17 bases between. CDR3 size: 18 residues. Germline CDR1 SGHVS, CDR2 FQNEAQ. The CDR3 sequence: CASSLVGHRSTSTDTQYF. CDR3 in DNA: TGTGCCAGCAGCTTAGTGGGACACCGATCTACTAGCACAGATACGCAGTATTTT. Full variable domain (missing parts from reference TRBV7-8 and TRBJ2-3): GAGVSQSPRYKVAKRGQDVALRCDPISGHVSLFWYQQALGQGPEFLTYFQNEAQLDKSGLPSDRFFAERPEGSVSTLKIQRTQQEDSAVYLCASSLVGHRSTSTDTQYFGPGTRLTVL.

This clonotype appeared many times. The CDR3 region is CASSGRPPLYGYTF. Written as DNA, the CDR3 is TGTGCCAGCAGTGGAAGGCCGCCCCTCTATGGCTACACCTTC. The V and J genes are TRBV28 and TRBJ1-2; D remains ambiguous. The CDR3 spans 14 residues. Trimming pared 5 bases from V and 4 bases from J, leaving 14 bases between. The germline V gene has CDR1 MDHEN and CDR2 SYDVKM.

The chain employs TRBV6-2 or TRBV6-3 and TRBJ2-7; TRBD2 matches at 10 bases. Trimming cost V 6 bases and J 3 bases; bases outside gene matches: 5. Germline lookup yields CDR1 MNHEY and CDR2 SVGEGT. This CDR3 region has 14 residues. CDR3 sequence: CASSQTSGRYEQYF. The CDR3, as DNA: TGTGCCAGCAGCCAGACTAGCGGGCGCTACGAGCAGTACTTC.

The V gene is TRBV7-2, the J gene TRBJ2-3; 8 bases align to TRBD2. Trimming at V came to 6 bases and at J to 3 bases, leaving 8 bases not matched to a gene. This CDR3 region has 15 residues. The germline V gene encodes CDR1 SGHTA and CDR2 FQGNSA. The CDR3 protein is CASSQGAGATDTQYF. CDR3 DNA: TGTGCCAGCAGTCAGGGAGCGGGGGCAACAGATACGCAGTATTTT.

This clonotype was observed at least ten times. The V call is TRBV7-8, the J call TRBJ1-5, with 8 bases that match TRBD1. CDR1 is SGHVS and CDR2 is FQNEAQ in the germline V gene. V trimming: 5 bases; J trimming: 5 bases; junction bases outside the gene matches: 5. CDR3 length: 14 residues. This chain's CDR3 is CASSPDRGDQPQHF. The DNA for the CDR3 is TGTGCCAGCAGCCCAGACAGGGGAGATCAGCCCCAGCATTTT.

This clonotype occurred a few times. This may stem from a read error, because a much larger clone lies one nucleotide away. The J gene is TRBJ1-3, the V gene TRBV6-2 or TRBV6-3, with 7 nucleotides matching TRBD1. CDR1 MNHEY and CDR2 SVGEGT come from the germline V gene. This CDR3 comprises 17 residues. CDR3 sequence: CASNYEGQSSSGNTIYF. In DNA, the CDR3 is TGTGCCAGCAATTACGAGGGACAGTCGAGCTCTGGAAACACCATATATTTT.

J is TRBJ2-3 and V is TRBV30, with D perhaps TRBD1 (6 bases). V lost 5 bases and J 2 bases, leaving 17 bases between the germline ends. Per the germline V gene, CDR1 is GTSNPN and CDR2 is SVGIG (reference sequence). CDR3 length equals 15 residues. The DNA of the CDR3 is TGTGCCTGGGGAGATATACAGGGCTACACAGATACGCAGTATTTT. Translated, it gives CAWGDIQGYTDTQYF.

This clonotype was recorded a few times. The J gene is TRBJ2-5, the V gene TRBV4-3; D is possibly TRBD2 (6 bases). Germline-derived CDR1 and CDR2 are LGHNA and YSLEER. The V end was cut by 0 bases, the J end by 2 bases, with 13 bases between. The CDR3 has 16 residues. Here the CDR3 reads CASSQDLASAQETQYF. The CDR3, as DNA: TGCGCCAGCAGCCAAGATTTGGCTAGCGCACAAGAGACCCAGTACTTC.

This clonotype was counted ten times or more. This chain links TRBV9 with TRBJ1-2; D is undetermined. The V end lost 6 bases, the J end lost 4 bases, and 16 bases lay between the germline ends. The CDR3 is made up of 14 amino acids. Germline V gene sequence: CDR1 SGDLS, CDR2 YYNGEE. CDR3 residues: CASTNDPESYGYTF. The CDR3 coding sequence is TGTGCCAGCACCAACGATCCGGAGTCCTATGGCTACACCTTC.

This clonotype was counted many times. The chain has TRBV6-1 and TRBJ1-1, with 10 bases aligning to TRBD1. The CDR3 sequence is 15 residues long. V lost 5 bases and J lost 3; bases outside the gene matches: 6. The germline gives CDR1 MNHNS, CDR2 SASEGT. The CDR3 DNA reads TGTGCCAGCAGTCACGACAGGGGGCGAGACACTGAAGCTTTCTTT. This sequence encodes CASSHDRGRDTEAFF.

Only a few counts were recorded for this clonotype. The gene calls are TRBV5-1 and TRBJ2-7; 8 bases agree with TRBD1. V lost 3 bases and J lost 7; bases outside the gene matches: 12. Looked up from germline, CDR1 is SGHRS and CDR2 is YFSETQ. The CDR3 is 15 residues long. The CDR3 reads CASSSTGTGDMEQYF. The CDR3 DNA sequence: TGCGCCAGCAGCTCCACCGGGACAGGTGATATGGAGCAGTACTTC.

This clonotype was detected many times. J is TRBJ1-1 and V is TRBV6-1; D not certain. V was shortened by 10 bases and J by 6 bases, with 12 bases between the two germline ends. The CDR3 contains 11 residues. The V gene's germline CDR1 is MNHNS and CDR2 SASEGT. For the CDR3, the DNA is TGTGCCACCACCCCGGGGTCTGAAGCTTTCTTT. Amino acids: CATTPGSEAFF.

The V and J genes are TRBV24-1 and TRBJ2-2; D is perhaps TRBD2 (5 bases). Per the germline V gene, CDR1 is KGHDR and CDR2 is SFDVKD. This CDR3 comprises 13 residues. Trimming took 6 bases from V and 1 from J, leaving 5 bases between them. CDR3 region: CATSRENTGELFF. CDR3 nucleotide sequence: TGTGCCACCAGTCGGGAGAACACCGGGGAGCTGTTTTTT.

This clonotype appeared a few times. This chain connects TRBV7-2 to TRBJ1-4; D is undetermined. V was pared by 1 base and J by 4 bases, with 10 bases between. This CDR3 has 15 amino acids. From germline, CDR1 is SGHTA and CDR2 FQGNSA. The CDR3 bases are TGTGCCAGCAGCTTAGTGCAACGGAATAATGAAAAACTGTTTTTT. Translated, it gives CASSLVQRNNEKLFF.